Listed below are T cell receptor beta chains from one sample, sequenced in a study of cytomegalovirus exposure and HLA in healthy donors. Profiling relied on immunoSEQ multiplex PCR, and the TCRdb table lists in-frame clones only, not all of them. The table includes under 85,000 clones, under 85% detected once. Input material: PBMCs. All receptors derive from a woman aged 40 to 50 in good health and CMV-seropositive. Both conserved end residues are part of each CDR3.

cdr3_aa: CASSTSGSSYNEQFF
j_call: TRBJ2-1
v_call: TRBV19

cdr3_aa: CAWSDGSTEAFF
j_call: TRBJ1-1
v_call: TRBV30

cdr3_aa: CSAPYGEGAFF
j_call: TRBJ1-1
v_call: TRBV20-1

cdr3_aa: CASSKPGFYEQYF
j_call: TRBJ2-7
v_call: TRBV5-4

cdr3_aa: CASSVAENQPQHF
j_call: TRBJ1-5
v_call: TRBV9

cdr3_aa: CASSAGLAGGLGGSYEQYF
j_call: TRBJ2-7
v_call: TRBV5-4

cdr3_aa: CASSRLGSYNEQFF
j_call: TRBJ2-1
v_call: TRBV18

cdr3_aa: CASSGQLDYEQYF
j_call: TRBJ2-7
v_call: TRBV27

cdr3_aa: CASSYSGGRSYNEQFF
j_call: TRBJ2-1
v_call: TRBV6-6

cdr3_aa: CASSPASLAGGIDEQYF
j_call: TRBJ2-7
v_call: TRBV7-8

cdr3_aa: CASSAETGRFETQYF
j_call: TRBJ2-5
v_call: TRBV19

cdr3_aa: CASSVEGRGNTDTQYF
j_call: TRBJ2-3
v_call: TRBV9

cdr3_aa: CASSGHILENSPLHF
j_call: TRBJ1-6
v_call: TRBV2

cdr3_aa: CASRDSSNQPQHF
j_call: TRBJ1-5
v_call: TRBV2

cdr3_aa: CASSLRDRNTYEQYF
j_call: TRBJ2-7
v_call: TRBV28

cdr3_aa: CASSLEGGPVAGEQYF
j_call: TRBJ2-7
v_call: TRBV5-4

cdr3_aa: CASSGRTGNEKLFF
j_call: TRBJ1-4
v_call: TRBV2

cdr3_aa: CASSEWVRGRSPLHF
j_call: TRBJ1-6
v_call: TRBV6-1

cdr3_aa: CASRTPGQLTDTQYF
j_call: TRBJ2-3
v_call: TRBV6-5

cdr3_aa: CAYQGYTEAFF
j_call: TRBJ1-1
v_call: TRBV6-1

cdr3_aa: CASTGQGIYNEQFF
j_call: TRBJ2-1
v_call: TRBV2

cdr3_aa: CASKPRGQGAAEAFF
j_call: TRBJ1-1
v_call: TRBV6-1

cdr3_aa: CASSLADTQYF
j_call: TRBJ2-3
v_call: TRBV23-1

cdr3_aa: CASSPETSGRLETQYF
j_call: TRBJ2-5
v_call: TRBV27

cdr3_aa: CASSLGQSYEQYF
j_call: TRBJ2-7
v_call: TRBV5-1

cdr3_aa: CASSLVPSGVQETQYF
j_call: TRBJ2-5
v_call: TRBV5-1

cdr3_aa: CAWSTGGDPDEAFF
j_call: TRBJ1-1
v_call: TRBV30

cdr3_aa: CACGGMNTEAFF
j_call: TRBJ1-1
v_call: TRBV30

cdr3_aa: CASSPTFSGRGDEQFF
j_call: TRBJ2-1
v_call: TRBV19

cdr3_aa: CASSFADPDTQYF
j_call: TRBJ2-3
v_call: TRBV5-1

cdr3_aa: CASSSVRQGAHEQYF
j_call: .
v_call: TRBV5-1

cdr3_aa: CASSQLAGDTGELFF
j_call: TRBJ2-2
v_call: TRBV4-1

cdr3_aa: CASSPSGVYEQYF
j_call: TRBJ2-7
v_call: TRBV6-6

cdr3_aa: CASSSPTGTVEDTQYF
j_call: TRBJ2-3
v_call: TRBV5-4

cdr3_aa: CASSYTQGTDNSPLHF
j_call: TRBJ1-6
v_call: TRBV13

cdr3_aa: CATPDSSTYGYTF
j_call: TRBJ1-2
v_call: TRBV28

cdr3_aa: CASSSPEVEQFF
j_call: TRBJ2-1
v_call: TRBV6-5

cdr3_aa: CSGARAQETQYF
j_call: TRBJ2-5
v_call: TRBV29-1

cdr3_aa: CASSSMNEKLFF
j_call: TRBJ1-4
v_call: TRBV6-6

cdr3_aa: CASSIAGGLRAYEQYF
j_call: TRBJ2-7
v_call: TRBV19

cdr3_aa: CASSRISGQGGASYEQYF
j_call: TRBJ2-7
v_call: TRBV11-2

cdr3_aa: CASRFWASGFAANTGELFF
j_call: TRBJ2-2
v_call: TRBV4-2

cdr3_aa: CASSQDRGSGNTIYF
j_call: TRBJ1-3
v_call: TRBV4-1

cdr3_aa: CASSEFGTGARGANVLTF
j_call: TRBJ2-6
v_call: TRBV6-4

cdr3_aa: CATSSHLGLSYEQYF
j_call: TRBJ2-7
v_call: TRBV15

cdr3_aa: CASSFQGTGREPQHF
j_call: TRBJ1-5
v_call: TRBV5-6

cdr3_aa: CASSLRGGLYEQYF
j_call: TRBJ2-7
v_call: TRBV5-6

cdr3_aa: CASSELGVLPQPQHF
j_call: TRBJ1-5
v_call: TRBV2

cdr3_aa: CASRLGLAGGRETQYF
j_call: TRBJ2-5
v_call: TRBV2

cdr3_aa: CAWRRDSTRTETQYF
j_call: TRBJ2-5
v_call: TRBV30

cdr3_aa: CASRLGGANTGELFF
j_call: TRBJ2-2
v_call: TRBV6-5